This T cell receptor beta chain is from a study of beta chain features in type 1 diabetes. Overall study results and limits: Shortening of TCRB CDR3s, moderate but significant, appeared in all four CD4+ subsets of Type 1 diabetes patients. VDJ junctions from type 1 diabetes patients carried fewer insertions and larger deletions. The question left open here concerned HLA type influencing TCRB rearrangement. Cells carrying high TCR expression could end up over-represented when cDNA is sequenced.

Investigators reverse transcribed all isolated RNA, so they sequenced expressed TCRB transcripts. Some clones are missing from TCRdb's copy, which holds only in-frame ones; the method was immunoSEQ multiplex PCR. The sample lists about 660,000 clones, 11% to 15% occurring once. CD4+ cells of the naive, central memory, regulatory and stem cell-like memory types were sorted via CD45RO/CCR7/CD25/CD127/CD95/CD27. This CDR3 spans 12 amino acids. Trimming cost V 0 bases and J 8 bases, with 7 bases left between them. CDR1 is GTSNPN and CDR2 is SVGIG in the germline V gene (reference sequence). This clone was observed a handful of times. Its antigen remains unidentified. Distinct nucleotide sequences in the sample also encode this CDR3.

V is TRBV30 and J is TRBJ1-4; no clear D. Sequenced sample: naive CD4+ T cells from blood. This clonotype was obtained from a man aged 18 to 30 with type 1 diabetes. The CDR3 here is CAWSVLGEKLFF. The CDR3 region has the DNA TGTGCCTGGAGTGTACTAGGAGAAAAACTGTTTTTT.